The 23 T cell receptor beta chains reported below all come from one sample, sequenced in a study of beta chain features in type 1 diabetes. Study-level points and caveats: Shortening that was moderate but significant affected the TCRB CDR3s of Type 1 diabetes patients in all four CD4+ subsets.

Investigators reverse transcribed all isolated RNA, so they sequenced expressed TCRB transcripts. Libraries were prepared by immunoSEQ multiplex PCR; TCRdb keeps only in-frame clonotypes and omits some of them. The data contain 350,000 to 400,000 clones, around 12% of them singletons. Antigens for these TCRs are unknown. Sequencing used naive CD4+ T cells from blood. These receptors all come from a woman between 18 and 29 years old with type 1 diabetes.

The J gene is TRBJ2-2, the V gene TRBV7-2; D is undetermined. There are 12 residues in the CDR3. The germline gives CDR1 SGHTA, CDR2 FQGNSA. V lost 8 bases, J lost 6 bases, and 10 bases lay in between. The CDR3 nucleotides are TGTGCCAGCGCCCAGGCCGCCGGGGAGCTGTTTTTT. Its translation is CASAQAAGELFF.

On this clone itself: In the same sample, other DNA sequences code for this CDR3. The chain combines TRBV9 with TRBJ2-3; a possible D gene is TRBD1 (5 bases). Trimming took off 2 bases at V and 0 bases at J, with 7 bases between the two ends. Germline values: CDR1 SGDLS, CDR2 YYNGEE. The CDR3 is 14 amino acids. CDR3 sequence reads: CASSVDRSTDTQYF. CDR3 nucleotides: TGTGCCAGCAGCGTCGACAGAAGCACAGATACGCAGTATTTT.

The genes are TRBV5-4 and TRBJ2-6; a weak D match, TRBD2 (5 bases). Germline CDR1 is SGHNT and CDR2 is YYREEE (reference sequence). V dropped 0 bases and J dropped 4 bases, with 8 bases sitting between them. The CDR3 is made up of 15 amino acids. DNA of the CDR3: TGTGCCAGCAGCTTGGGAGGGAGAGGGGCCAACGTCCTGACTTTC. Its translation: CASSLGGRGANVLTF.

This clone has a handful of counts. The chain is built from TRBV27 and TRBJ1-2; D might be TRBD1 (5 bases). Trimming took off 8 bases at V and 4 bases at J, with 17 bases between the two ends. CDR1 and CDR2 from the germline V gene are MNHEY and SMNVEV (reference sequence). The CDR3 loop spans 14 amino acids. CDR3: CASRAVGEGYGYTF. The CDR3 region has the DNA TGTGCCAGCCGGGCGGTGGGGGAGGGCTATGGCTACACCTTC.

This clone was picked up a small number of times. The chain joins TRBV11-3 to TRBJ2-1, with D hard to call. Germline V gene data show CDR1 as SGHNT and CDR2 as YENEEA. CDR3 length equals 14 residues. Trimming took off 5 bases at V and 8 bases at J, with 16 bases between the two ends. The CDR3 sequence is CASSQTRSVDEQFF. CDR3 DNA: TGTGCCAGCAGCCAAACGAGGTCAGTTGATGAGCAGTTCTTC.

This clone was seen a few times. The rearrangement joins TRBV4-2 to TRBJ2-2; 9 bases align to TRBD2. Looked up from germline, CDR1 is LGHNA and CDR2 is YNFKEQ. CDR3 size: 17 residues. With 1 base clipped from V and 4 bases from J, the junction kept 7 bases outside the gene matches. The CDR3 coding sequence is TGTGCCAGCAGCCAAGCTGGCCTAGCGGGGACCACCGGGGAGCTGTTTTTT. Protein product: CASSQAGLAGTTGELFF.

Only a few counts were recorded for this clone. The chain has TRBV7-2 and TRBJ1-2, with D perhaps TRBD1 (6 bases). The germline V gene has CDR1 SGHTA and CDR2 FQGNSA. CDR3 length equals 12 residues. The V end lost 5 bases, the J end lost 6 bases, and 10 bases lay between the germline ends. The CDR3 region has the DNA TGTGCCAGCAGCGTACAGGGAAATGGCTACACCTTC. It codes for CASSVQGNGYTF.

The table lists this clone with a few counts. The rearrangement links TRBV6-6 to TRBJ2-5; perhaps TRBD2 as D (6 bases). The V end was cut by 2 bases, the J end by 5 bases, with 15 bases between. The CDR3 runs to 15 residues. Germline assignment: CDR1 MNHNY and CDR2 SVGAGI (reference sequence). CDR3 in DNA: TGTGCCAGCAGTTACCGTGTACTAGCCGGTGAGACCCAGTACTTC. It is translated as CASSYRVLAGETQYF.

The genes are TRBV21-1 and TRBJ2-2; the table's D call TRBD2 went unverified against the DNA. TRBV21-1 represents a pseudogene. This CDR3 contains 18 residues. The CDR3 reads CASLPTGGNFANTGELFF. The CDR3, as DNA: TGTGCCAGCCTGCCGACTGGGGGGAACTTCGCGAACACCGGGGAGCTGTTTTTT.

This clone was found a few times. The chain is built from TRBV30 and TRBJ2-4; 11 positions match TRBD2. Germline assignment: CDR1 GTSNPN and CDR2 SVGIG (reference sequence). V lost 1 base to trimming and J lost 2 bases; unmatched junction nucleotides: 4. The CDR3 covers 16 residues. CDR3 in amino acids: CAWSARLAGPKNIQYF. The CDR3 DNA is TGTGCCTGGAGTGCTCGACTAGCGGGGCCCAAAAACATTCAGTACTTC. Drawing the rest from reference TRBV30 and TRBJ2-4, the complete variable domain is SQTIHQWPATLVQPVGSPLSLECTVEGTSNPNLYWYRQAAGRGLQLLFYSVGIGQISSEVPQNLSASRPQDRQFILSSKKLLLSDSGFYLCAWSARLAGPKNIQYFGAGTRLSVL.

The chain couples TRBV7-2 to TRBJ2-5; tentative D call: TRBD2 (7 bases). The ends were cut back, 5 bases at V and 2 bases at J, with 15 bases in the middle. Germline loops: CDR1 SGHTA, CDR2 FQGNSA. This CDR3 is 15 amino acids long. The CDR3 sequence: CASSPGGRLQETQYF. The CDR3 DNA reads as TGTGCCAGCAGCCCGGGGGGCAGGCTACAAGAGACCCAGTACTTC. Full variable domain (remainder filled in from reference TRBV7-2 and TRBJ2-5): GAGVSQSPSNKVTEKGKDVELRCDPISGHTALYWYRQSLGQGLEFLIYFQGNSAPDKSGLPSDRFSAERTGGSVSTLTIQRTQQEDSAVYLCASSPGGRLQETQYFGPGTRLLVL.

This clone was picked up a small number of times. The V call is TRBV28, the J call TRBJ2-7, with D uncertain. Germline loops: CDR1 MDHEN, CDR2 SYDVKM. The CDR3 sequence is 11 residues long. Trimming took 7 bases from V and 3 from J, leaving 7 bases between them. The CDR3 here is CASNRVYEQYF. The CDR3 nucleotides read TGTGCCAGCAACCGGGTCTACGAGCAGTACTTC.

The V gene is TRBV5-1, the J gene TRBJ2-5; TRBD2 aligns across 7 bases. CDR1 and CDR2 from the germline V gene are SGHRS and YFSETQ. CDR3 length: 14 amino acids. J lost 5 bases, V lost 0 bases, and 4 bases had no gene match. DNA for the CDR3: TGCGCCAGCAGCTTGGGACACGGGGGGGAGACCCAGTACTTC. Amino acid sequence: CASSLGHGGETQYF. The full variable domain, rest sourced from reference TRBV5-1 and TRBJ2-5, is KAGVTQTPRYLIKTRGQQVTLSCSPISGHRSVSWYQQTPGQGLQFLFEYFSETQRNKGNFPGRFSGRQFSNSRSEMNVSTLELGDSALYLCASSLGHGGETQYFGPGTRLLVL.

This clone was seen a handful of times. The chain joins TRBV5-4 to TRBJ2-4, with 8 bases fitting TRBD1. Germline assignment: CDR1 SGHNT and CDR2 YYREEE (reference sequence). V shed 1 base and J 6 bases; nucleotides not matched to a gene: 6. The CDR3 contains 15 residues. CDR3 in DNA: TGTGCCAGCAGCTTGCGGCAGGGGGCCGGAAACATTCAGTACTTC. Translation: CASSLRQGAGNIQYF.

The chain has TRBV28 and TRBJ1-1; 7 bases map to TRBD1. Germline V gives CDR1 MDHEN, CDR2 SYDVKM. This CDR3 has 15 residues. V shed 6 bases, J shed 4 bases, and the junction held 11 bases outside the gene matches. The CDR3 sequence: CASRGLQGRFTEAFF. Written as DNA, the CDR3 is TGTGCCAGCAGGGGTCTACAGGGGAGGTTCACTGAAGCTTTCTTT.

This clone has more than one count but fewer than ten. The genes are TRBV19 and TRBJ1-1; TRBD1 aligns across 7 bases. Germline V gene sequence: CDR1 LNHDA, CDR2 SQIVND (reference sequence). V was clipped by 7 bases and J by 0 bases; unmatched bases: 2. The CDR3 totals 13 residues. CDR3 region: CASKGQVNTEAFF. In DNA form, the CDR3 reads TGTGCCAGTAAAGGACAGGTGAACACTGAAGCTTTCTTT. The full variable domain, completed using reference TRBV19 and TRBJ1-1, is DGGITQSPKYLFRKEGQNVTLSCEQNLNHDAMYWYRQDPGQGLRLIYYSQIVNDFQKGDIAEGYSVSREKKESFPLTVTSAQKNPTAFYLCASKGQVNTEAFFGQGTRLTVV.

CDR3 coding DNA: TGTGCCAGCAGTGAGAGGGCTAGCGGGGCAGAGACCCAGTACTTC. Amino acid sequence: CASSERASGAETQYF. The rearrangement links TRBV2 to TRBJ2-5; 9 nucleotides match TRBD2. Germline V gene data show CDR1 as SNHLY and CDR2 as FYNNEI. The V gene end was trimmed by 3 bases and the J gene end by 4 bases; junction bases not matched to a gene: 6. The CDR3 consists of 15 residues.

This rearrangement joins TRBV7-2 to TRBJ1-1; D call uncertain. Germline CDR1 reads SGHTA; CDR2 reads FQGNSA. Deletions cut 3 bases from V and 1 base from J, with 9 bases between. CDR3 length: 14 residues. CDR3 nucleotide sequence: TGTGCCAGCAGCTTGGCCAAACGGAACACTGAAGCTTTCTTT. This encodes CASSLAKRNTEAFF.

The CDR3 sequence is CASSSRTGAGELFF. CDR3 DNA: TGCGCCAGCAGCTCCCGGACAGGGGCCGGGGAGCTGTTTTTT. This sequence joins TRBV5-1 and TRBJ2-2, with 9 bases identical to TRBD1. This CDR3 is built from 14 residues. Germline CDR1 SGHRS, CDR2 YFSETQ. Trimming at V came to 3 bases and at J to 6 bases, leaving 3 bases not matched to a gene.

V and J are TRBV5-1 and TRBJ2-1; D ambiguous. There are 13 residues in the CDR3. Germline CDR1 SGHRS, CDR2 YFSETQ. The V end lost 1 base, the J end lost 4 bases, and 6 bases lay between the germline ends. The CDR3 DNA reads TGCGCCAGCAGCTTGCGGGTTTACAATGAGCAGTTCTTC. Amino acid sequence: CASSLRVYNEQFF. The full variable domain, completed using reference TRBV5-1 and TRBJ2-1, is KAGVTQTPRYLIKTRGQQVTLSCSPISGHRSVSWYQQTPGQGLQFLFEYFSETQRNKGNFPGRFSGRQFSNSRSEMNVSTLELGDSALYLCASSLRVYNEQFFGPGTRLTVL.

A note on this clone: The same CDR3 arises from other DNA sequences in this sample as well. V gene TRBV9 combines with J gene TRBJ1-5, with D perhaps TRBD1 (5 bases). V was clipped by 0 bases and J by 1 base, with 5 bases between them. The length of the CDR3 is 14 residues. The germline V gene has CDR1 SGDLS and CDR2 YYNGEE. The CDR3, as DNA: TGTGCCAGCAGCGTAGGGGGCAGCAATCAGCCCCAGCATTTT. Translating it yields CASSVGGSNQPQHF. The variable domain in full, completed from reference TRBV9 and TRBJ1-5, reads DSGVTQTPKHLITATGQRVTLRCSPRSGDLSVYWYQQSLDQGLQFLIQYYNGEERAKGNILERFSAQQFPDLHSELNLSSLELGDSALYFCASSVGGSNQPQHFGDGTRLSIL.

This clone was detected only a few times. The CDR3 DNA sequence: TGTGCCAGCAGCTTAATGTCATGGGAGAAAGCTTTCTTT. Translation: CASSLMSWEKAFF. The gene calls are TRBV11-2 and TRBJ1-1; D gene uncertain. Trimming took 2 bases from V and 9 from J, leaving 13 bases between them. The germline gives CDR1 SGHAT, CDR2 FQNNGV. CDR3 length: 13 amino acids.

A few counts support this clone. This chain connects TRBV5-1 to TRBJ2-3, with TRBD2 as a possible D gene (5 bases). V lost 0 bases and J 5 bases, leaving 16 bases between the germline ends. The CDR3 consists of 16 residues. From germline, CDR1 is SGHRS and CDR2 YFSETQ. CDR3 region: CASSLEATGKGDTQYF. For the CDR3, the DNA is TGCGCCAGCAGCTTGGAAGCGACCGGGAAGGGAGATACGCAGTATTTT.